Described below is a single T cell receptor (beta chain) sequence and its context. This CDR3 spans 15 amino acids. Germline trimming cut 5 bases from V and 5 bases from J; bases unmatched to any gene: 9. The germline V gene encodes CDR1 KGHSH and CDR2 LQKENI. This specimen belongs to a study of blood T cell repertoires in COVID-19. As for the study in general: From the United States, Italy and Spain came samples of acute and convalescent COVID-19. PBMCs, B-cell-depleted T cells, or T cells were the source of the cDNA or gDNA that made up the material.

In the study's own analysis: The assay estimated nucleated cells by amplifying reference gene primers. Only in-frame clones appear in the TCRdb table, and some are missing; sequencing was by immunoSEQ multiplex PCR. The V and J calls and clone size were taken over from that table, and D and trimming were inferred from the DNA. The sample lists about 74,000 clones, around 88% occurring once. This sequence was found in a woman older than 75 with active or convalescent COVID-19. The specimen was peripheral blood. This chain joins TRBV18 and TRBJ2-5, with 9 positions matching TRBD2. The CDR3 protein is CASSGSGLASETQYF. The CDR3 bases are TGTGCCAGCTCAGGATCGGGACTAGCCTCGGAGACCCAGTACTTC.